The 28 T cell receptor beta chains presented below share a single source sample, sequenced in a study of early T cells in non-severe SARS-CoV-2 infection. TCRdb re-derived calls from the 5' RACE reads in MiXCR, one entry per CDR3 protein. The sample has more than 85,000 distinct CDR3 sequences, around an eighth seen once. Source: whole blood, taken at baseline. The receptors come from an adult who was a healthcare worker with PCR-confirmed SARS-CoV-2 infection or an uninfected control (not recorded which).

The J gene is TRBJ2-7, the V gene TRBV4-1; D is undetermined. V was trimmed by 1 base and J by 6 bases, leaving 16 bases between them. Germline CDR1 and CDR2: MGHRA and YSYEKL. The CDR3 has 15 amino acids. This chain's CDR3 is CASSQALGRLSEQYF. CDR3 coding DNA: TGCGCCAGCAGCCAAGCCCTCGGACGATTAAGCGAGCAGTACTTC.

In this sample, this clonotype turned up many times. The CDR3 loop is CASSASTGEKLFF. CDR3 nucleotides: TGTGCCAGCAGCGCATCAACAGGTGAAAAACTGTTTTTT. The V call is TRBV9, the J call TRBJ1-4; the D gene is possibly TRBD1 (5 bases). Germline V gives CDR1 SGDLS, CDR2 YYNGEE. The CDR3 runs 13 residues. Deletions cut 3 bases from V and 7 bases from J, with 10 bases between.

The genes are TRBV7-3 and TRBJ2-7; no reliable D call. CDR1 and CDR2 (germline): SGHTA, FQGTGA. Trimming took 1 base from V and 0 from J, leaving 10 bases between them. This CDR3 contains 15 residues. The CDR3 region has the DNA TGTGCCAGCAGCTTAATTCCGGGCCTCTCCTACGAGCAGTACTTC. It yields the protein CASSLIPGLSYEQYF.

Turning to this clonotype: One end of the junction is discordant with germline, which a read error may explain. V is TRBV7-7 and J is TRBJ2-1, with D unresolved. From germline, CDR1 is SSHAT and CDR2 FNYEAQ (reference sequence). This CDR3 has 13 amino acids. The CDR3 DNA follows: TGTGCTAGCAGCTATAGGGTAGGGAATGAGCAGTTCTTC. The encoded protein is CASSYRVGNEQFF.

CDR3 residues: CASSLDLGRADTQYF. The CDR3 DNA reads TGCGCCAGCAGCTTGGACCTGGGGAGGGCAGATACGCAGTATTTT. The chain is built from TRBV5-1 and TRBJ2-3; 7 bases are shared with TRBD2. From germline, CDR1 is SGHRS and CDR2 YFSETQ. V dropped 0 bases and J dropped 4; count of bases not matched to a gene: 5. This CDR3 region has 15 residues.

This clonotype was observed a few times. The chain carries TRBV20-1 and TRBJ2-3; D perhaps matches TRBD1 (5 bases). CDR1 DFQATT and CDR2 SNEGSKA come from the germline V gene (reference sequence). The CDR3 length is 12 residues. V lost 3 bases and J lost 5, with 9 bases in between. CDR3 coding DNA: TGCAGTGCTAGTAGTAGGGGAGATACGCAGTATTTT. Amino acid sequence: CSASSRGDTQYF.

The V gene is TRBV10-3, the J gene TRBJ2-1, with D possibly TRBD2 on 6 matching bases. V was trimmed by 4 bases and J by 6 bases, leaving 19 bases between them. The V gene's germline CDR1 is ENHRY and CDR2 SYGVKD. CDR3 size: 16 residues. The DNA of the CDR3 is TGTGCCATCAGTGGAAAGGGCGGGGAAAACCGCAATGAGCAGTTCTTC. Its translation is CAISGKGGENRNEQFF.

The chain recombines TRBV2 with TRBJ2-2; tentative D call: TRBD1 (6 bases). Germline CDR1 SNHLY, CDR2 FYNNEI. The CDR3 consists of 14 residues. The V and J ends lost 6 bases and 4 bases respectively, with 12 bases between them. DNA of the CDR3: TGTGCCAGCAGACCCACAGGGTTCACCGGGGAGCTGTTTTTT. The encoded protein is CASRPTGFTGELFF.

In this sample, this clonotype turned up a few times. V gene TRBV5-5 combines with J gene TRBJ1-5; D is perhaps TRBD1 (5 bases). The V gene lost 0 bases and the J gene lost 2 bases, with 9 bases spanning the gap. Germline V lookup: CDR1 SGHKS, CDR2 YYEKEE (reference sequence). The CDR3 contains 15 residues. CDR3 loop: CASSLGGVRNQPQHF. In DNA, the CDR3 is TGTGCCAGCAGCTTGGGAGGGGTACGCAATCAGCCCCAGCATTTT.

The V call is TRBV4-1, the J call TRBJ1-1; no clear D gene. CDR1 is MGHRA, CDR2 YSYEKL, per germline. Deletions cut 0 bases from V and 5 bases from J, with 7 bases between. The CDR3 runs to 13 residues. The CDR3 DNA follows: TGCGCCAGCAGCCAAGATGGGGAGACTGAAGCTTTCTTT. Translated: CASSQDGETEAFF.

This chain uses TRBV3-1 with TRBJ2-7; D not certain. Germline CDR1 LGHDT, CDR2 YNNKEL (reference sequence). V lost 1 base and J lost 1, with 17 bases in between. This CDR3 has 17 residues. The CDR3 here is CASSQAIETRLSYEQYF. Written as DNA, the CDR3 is TGTGCCAGCAGCCAAGCAATCGAGACAAGGTTATCCTACGAGCAGTACTTC.

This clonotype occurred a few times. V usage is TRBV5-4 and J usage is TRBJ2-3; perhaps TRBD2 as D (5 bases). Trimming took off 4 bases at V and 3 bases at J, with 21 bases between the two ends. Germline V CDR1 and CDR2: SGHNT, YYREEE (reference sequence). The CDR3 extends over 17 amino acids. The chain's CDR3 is CASSRGGVGDRTDTQYF. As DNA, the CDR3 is TGTGCCAGCAGCCGGGGTGGGGTAGGAGACCGAACAGATACGCAGTATTTT.

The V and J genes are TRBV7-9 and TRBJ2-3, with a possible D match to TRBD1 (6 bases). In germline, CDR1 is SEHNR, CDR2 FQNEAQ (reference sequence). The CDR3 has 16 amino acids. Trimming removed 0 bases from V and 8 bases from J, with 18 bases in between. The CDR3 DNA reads TGTGCCAGCAGCTTAGCAGACAGGCCGTCACAGGGTACGCAGTATTTT. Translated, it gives CASSLADRPSQGTQYF.

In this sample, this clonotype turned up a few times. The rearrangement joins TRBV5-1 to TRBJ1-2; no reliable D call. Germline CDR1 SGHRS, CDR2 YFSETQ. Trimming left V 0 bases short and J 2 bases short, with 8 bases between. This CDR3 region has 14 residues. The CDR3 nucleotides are TGCGCCAGCAGCTTGGTTCCGGGGAACTATGGCTACACCTTC. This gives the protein CASSLVPGNYGYTF.

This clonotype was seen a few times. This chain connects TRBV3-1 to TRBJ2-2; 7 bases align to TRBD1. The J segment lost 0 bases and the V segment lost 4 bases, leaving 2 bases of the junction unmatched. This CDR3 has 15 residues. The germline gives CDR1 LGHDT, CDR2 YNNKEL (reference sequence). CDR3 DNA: TGTGCCAGCAGCCGAGGGACAGCGAACACCGGGGAGCTGTTTTTT. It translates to CASSRGTANTGELFF.

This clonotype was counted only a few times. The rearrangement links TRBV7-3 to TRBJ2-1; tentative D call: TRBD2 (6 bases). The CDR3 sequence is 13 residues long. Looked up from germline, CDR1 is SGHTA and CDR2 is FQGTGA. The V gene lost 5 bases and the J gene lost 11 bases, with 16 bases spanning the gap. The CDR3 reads CASSPTSSVKQFF. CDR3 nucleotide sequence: TGTGCCAGCAGCCCAACCTCTAGCGTTAAGCAGTTCTTC.

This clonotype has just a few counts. The CDR3 reads CASSTRTGLGDTQYF. As DNA, the CDR3 is TGTGCCAGCAGCACCCGGACAGGGCTGGGAGATACGCAGTATTTT. The chain couples TRBV7-8 to TRBJ2-3, with 8 nucleotides matching TRBD1. The length of the CDR3 is 15 residues. V shed 5 bases and J 5 bases; nucleotides not matched to a gene: 9. The germline V gene has CDR1 SGHVS and CDR2 FQNEAQ.

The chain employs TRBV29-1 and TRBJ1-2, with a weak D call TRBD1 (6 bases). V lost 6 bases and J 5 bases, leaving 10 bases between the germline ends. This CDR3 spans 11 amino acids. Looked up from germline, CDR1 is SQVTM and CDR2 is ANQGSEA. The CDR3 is CSVGGPYGYTF. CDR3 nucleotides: TGCAGCGTGGGGGGCCCTTATGGCTACACCTTC. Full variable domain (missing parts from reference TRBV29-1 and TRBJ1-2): SAVISQKPSRDICQRGTSLTIQCQVDSQVTMMFWYRQQPGQSLTLIATANQGSEATYESGFVIDKFPISRPNLTFSTLTVSNMSPEDSSIYLCSVGGPYGYTFGSGTRLTVV.

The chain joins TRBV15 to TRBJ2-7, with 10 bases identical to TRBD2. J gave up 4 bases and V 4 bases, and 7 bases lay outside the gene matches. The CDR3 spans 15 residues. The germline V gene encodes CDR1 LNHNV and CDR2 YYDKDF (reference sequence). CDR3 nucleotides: TGTGCCACCAGCACCGAACTAGCGGGACTGTACGAGCAGTACTTC. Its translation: CATSTELAGLYEQYF. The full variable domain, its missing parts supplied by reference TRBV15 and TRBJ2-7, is DAMVIQNPRYQVTQFGKPVTLSCSQTLNHNVMYWYQQKSSQAPKLLFHYYDKDFNNEADTPDNFQSRRPNTSFCFLDIRSPGLGDTAMYLCATSTELAGLYEQYFGPGTRLTVT.

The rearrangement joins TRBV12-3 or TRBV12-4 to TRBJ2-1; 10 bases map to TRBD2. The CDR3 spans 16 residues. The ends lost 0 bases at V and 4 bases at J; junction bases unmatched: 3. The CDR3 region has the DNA TGTGCCAGCAGTTTAGCTCTAGCGGGAGCTTACAATGAGCAGTTCTTC. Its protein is CASSLALAGAYNEQFF.

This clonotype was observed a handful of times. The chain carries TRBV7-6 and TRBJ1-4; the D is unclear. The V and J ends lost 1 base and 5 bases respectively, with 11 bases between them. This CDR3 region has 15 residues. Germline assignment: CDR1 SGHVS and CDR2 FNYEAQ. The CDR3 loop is CASSLGVAGNEKLFF. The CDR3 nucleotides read TGTGCCAGCAGCTTAGGCGTAGCGGGGAATGAAAAACTGTTTTTT.

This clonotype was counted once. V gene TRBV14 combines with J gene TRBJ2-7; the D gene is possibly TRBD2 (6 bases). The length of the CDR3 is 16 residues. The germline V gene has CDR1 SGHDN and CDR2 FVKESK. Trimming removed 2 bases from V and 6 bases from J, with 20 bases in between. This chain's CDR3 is CASSQSTALFGGEQYF. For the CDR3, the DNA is TGTGCCAGCAGCCAATCTACAGCCCTTTTCGGGGGCGAGCAGTACTTC.

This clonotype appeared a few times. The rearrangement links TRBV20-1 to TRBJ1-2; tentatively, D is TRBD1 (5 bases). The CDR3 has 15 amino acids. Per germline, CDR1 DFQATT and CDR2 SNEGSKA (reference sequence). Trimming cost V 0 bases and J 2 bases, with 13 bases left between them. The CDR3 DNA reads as TGCAGTGCTAGAGACTTATCAGGGCCCAACTATGGCTACACCTTC. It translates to CSARDLSGPNYGYTF.

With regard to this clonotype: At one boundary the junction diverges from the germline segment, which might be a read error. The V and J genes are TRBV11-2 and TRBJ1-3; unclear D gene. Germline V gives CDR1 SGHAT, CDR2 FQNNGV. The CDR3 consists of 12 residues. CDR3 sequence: CASSLDGPPAHF. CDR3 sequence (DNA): TGTGCCAGCAGCTTAGATGGGCCGCCGGCCCATTTT.

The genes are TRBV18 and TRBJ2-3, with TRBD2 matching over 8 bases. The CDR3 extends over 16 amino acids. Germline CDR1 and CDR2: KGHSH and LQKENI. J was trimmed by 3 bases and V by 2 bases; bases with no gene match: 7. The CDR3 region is CASSPYSGSRTDTQYF. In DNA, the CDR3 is TGTGCCAGCTCACCATACAGCGGGAGTAGGACAGATACGCAGTATTTT.

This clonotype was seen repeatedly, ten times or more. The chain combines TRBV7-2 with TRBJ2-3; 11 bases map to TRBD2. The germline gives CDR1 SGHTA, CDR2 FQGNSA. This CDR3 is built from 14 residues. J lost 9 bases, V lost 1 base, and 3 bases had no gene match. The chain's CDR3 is CASSLVLAGETQYF. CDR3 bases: TGTGCCAGCAGCTTAGTACTAGCGGGAGAGACGCAGTATTTT.

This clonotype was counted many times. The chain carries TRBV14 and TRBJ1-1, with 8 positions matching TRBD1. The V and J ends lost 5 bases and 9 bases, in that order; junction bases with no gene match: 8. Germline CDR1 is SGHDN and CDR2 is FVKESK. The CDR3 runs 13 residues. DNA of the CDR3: TGTGCCAGCAGCGAACAGGGGGGCTTGAAAGCTTTCTTT. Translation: CASSEQGGLKAFF. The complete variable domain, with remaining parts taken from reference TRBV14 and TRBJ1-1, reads EAGVTQFPSHSVIEKGQTVTLRCDPISGHDNLYWYRRVMGKEIKFLLHFVKESKQDESGMPNNRFLAERTGGTYSTLKVQPAELEDSGVYFCASSEQGGLKAFFGQGTRLTVV.

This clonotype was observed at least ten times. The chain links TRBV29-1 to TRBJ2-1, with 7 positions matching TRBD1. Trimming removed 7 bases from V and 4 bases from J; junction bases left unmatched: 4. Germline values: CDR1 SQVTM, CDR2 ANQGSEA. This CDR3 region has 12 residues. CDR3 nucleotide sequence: TGCAGCGCTACGGGACAGTACAATGAGCAGTTCTTC. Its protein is CSATGQYNEQFF.